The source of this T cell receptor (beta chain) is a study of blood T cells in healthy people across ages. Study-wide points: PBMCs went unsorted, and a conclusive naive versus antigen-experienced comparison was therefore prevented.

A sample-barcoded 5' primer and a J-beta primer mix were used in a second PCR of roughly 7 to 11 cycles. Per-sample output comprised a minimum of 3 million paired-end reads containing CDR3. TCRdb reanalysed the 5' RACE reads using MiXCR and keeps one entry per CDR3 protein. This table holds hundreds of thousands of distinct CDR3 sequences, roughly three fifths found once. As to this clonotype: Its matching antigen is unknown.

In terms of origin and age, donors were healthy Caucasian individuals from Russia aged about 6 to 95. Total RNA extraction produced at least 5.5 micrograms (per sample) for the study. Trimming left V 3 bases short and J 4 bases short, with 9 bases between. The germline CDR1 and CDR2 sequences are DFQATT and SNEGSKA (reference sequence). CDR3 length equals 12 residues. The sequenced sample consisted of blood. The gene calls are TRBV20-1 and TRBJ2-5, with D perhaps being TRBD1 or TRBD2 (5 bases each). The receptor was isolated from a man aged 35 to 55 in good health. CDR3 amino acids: CSASGGGETQYF. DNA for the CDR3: TGCAGTGCTAGTGGGGGTGGAGAGACCCAGTACTTC.